These 30 T cell receptor beta chains originate from one sample sequenced in a study of radiation and T cells in renal cell carcinoma. The repertoire was sequenced with immunoSEQ multiplex PCR; TCRdb's copy has only in-frame clones and lacks some. The table includes 130,000 or so clones, approximately 82% detected once. Described time point: baseline pretreatment blood. Treatment specified: 15 Gy SBRT to primary tumor, nephrectomy 4 weeks later. The sequenced sample was blood, obtained from a patient whose treatment included radiotherapy and nephrectomy. The receptors were sampled from a woman aged 50 to 60 with renal cell carcinoma.

The genes are TRBV2 and TRBJ2-1; D gene ambiguous. Per germline, CDR1 SNHLY and CDR2 FYNNEI. V lost 5 bases and J lost 8, with 16 bases in between. The CDR3 runs to 14 residues. The chain's CDR3 is CASSSRITTDEQFF. The CDR3 bases are TGTGCCAGCAGTAGCAGGATAACCACAGATGAGCAGTTCTTC. The full variable domain, rest sourced from reference TRBV2 and TRBJ2-1, is EPEVTQTPSHQVTQMGQEVILRCVPISNHLYFYWYRQILGQKVEFLVSFYNNEISEKSEIFDDQFSVERPDGSNFTLKIRSTKLEDSAMYFCASSSRITTDEQFFGPGTRLTVL.

The V call is TRBV7-2, the J call TRBJ1-4; 7 positions match TRBD1. With V trimmed by 6 bases and J by 3 bases, 7 bases remained unmatched. Germline CDR1 reads SGHTA; CDR2 reads FQGNSA. There are 15 residues in the CDR3. Written as DNA, the CDR3 is TGTGCCAGCAGGCCGACAGGGTCGGCTAATGAAAAACTGTTTTTT. This codes for CASRPTGSANEKLFF.

The chain recombines TRBV7-9 with TRBJ2-7; no reliable D call. The V gene lost 5 bases and the J gene lost 5 bases, with 10 bases spanning the gap. Germline-derived CDR1 and CDR2 are SEHNR and FQNEAQ (reference sequence). This CDR3 contains 12 residues. The CDR3 is CASSPDRNEQYF. The CDR3 coding sequence is TGTGCCAGCAGCCCCGATCGCAACGAGCAGTACTTC.

The chain combines TRBV5-6 with TRBJ1-4; 7 nucleotides line up with TRBD1. The CDR3 runs 16 residues. The V segment lost 2 bases and the J segment 5 bases; nucleotides outside the gene matches: 9. The germline CDR1 and CDR2 sequences are SGHDT and YYEEEE. This CDR3 is CASSFLSRDRNEKLFF. In DNA form, the CDR3 reads TGTGCCAGCAGCTTCCTATCCCGGGACAGAAATGAAAAACTGTTTTTT.

This chain connects TRBV18 to TRBJ2-5; D remains ambiguous. V lost 5 bases, J lost 5 bases, and 6 bases lay in between. Germline V gene data show CDR1 as KGHSH and CDR2 as LQKENI. The CDR3 has 11 amino acids. CDR3 coding DNA: TGTGCCAGCTCAGATACGGAGACCCAGTACTTC. Amino acid sequence: CASSDTETQYF.

This sequence joins TRBV5-1 and TRBJ2-7, with TRBD2 matching over 10 bases. J lost 5 bases, V lost 3 bases, and 8 bases had no gene match. CDR1 SGHRS and CDR2 YFSETQ come from the germline V gene. The CDR3 has 15 residues. CDR3 in amino acids: CASSSEVLAGNEQYF. The CDR3 DNA reads as TGCGCCAGCAGCTCCGAGGTACTAGCGGGGAACGAGCAGTACTTC.

A few counts support this clone. The rearrangement joins TRBV10-1 to TRBJ2-2; 10 bases line up with TRBD1. The CDR3 covers 15 residues. V dropped 5 bases and J dropped 3; count of bases not matched to a gene: 3. Per germline, CDR1 WNHNN and CDR2 SYGVQD (reference sequence). CDR3 DNA sequence: TGCGCCAGCAGTAGGGACAGGGGCTACACCGGGGAGCTGTTTTTT. Translating it yields CASSRDRGYTGELFF.

This clone turned up a few times. V and J are TRBV5-6 and TRBJ1-2; TRBD1 is a possible D gene (6 bases). V lost 4 bases and J 5 bases, leaving 12 bases between the germline ends. The CDR3 is made up of 13 amino acids. Germline V gives CDR1 SGHDT, CDR2 YYEEEE. The CDR3, as DNA: TGTGCCAGCAGCCTGACAGGCTTGTATGGCTACACCTTC. This translates into CASSLTGLYGYTF. Using reference TRBV5-6 and TRBJ1-2 for the parts outside the CDR3, the full variable domain is DAGVTQSPTHLIKTRGQQVTLRCSPKSGHDTVSWYQQALGQGPQFIFQYYEEEERQRGNFPDRFSGHQFPNYSSELNVNALLLGDSALYLCASSLTGLYGYTFGSGTRLTVV.

The chain links TRBV7-2 to TRBJ1-5; D is ambiguous. V lost 2 bases and J 7 bases, leaving 12 bases between the germline ends. Germline values: CDR1 SGHTA, CDR2 FQGNSA. CDR3 size: 14 residues. Here the CDR3 reads CASSLKGRLQPQHF. The CDR3 region has the DNA TGTGCCAGCAGCTTAAAAGGGAGATTGCAGCCCCAGCATTTT. The full variable domain, completed using reference TRBV7-2 and TRBJ1-5, is GAGVSQSPSNKVTEKGKDVELRCDPISGHTALYWYRQSLGQGLEFLIYFQGNSAPDKSGLPSDRFSAERTGGSVSTLTIQRTQQEDSAVYLCASSLKGRLQPQHFGDGTRLSIL.

The chain carries TRBV6-4 and TRBJ2-3; no clear D. The CDR3 consists of 14 residues. The germline V and J ends were trimmed by 5 bases and 1 base, with 10 bases remaining between them. The germline V gene has CDR1 MRHNA and CDR2 SNTAGT. DNA of the CDR3: TGTGCCAGCAGTTTGGATGAAGGCACAGATACGCAGTATTTT. This translates into CASSLDEGTDTQYF.

In regard to this clone: At the DNA level, this CDR3 is encoded by other sequences in the same sample as well. The V and J genes are TRBV15 and TRBJ1-5; D gene uncertain. Per the germline V gene, CDR1 is LNHNV and CDR2 is YYDKDF (reference sequence). This CDR3 spans 15 amino acids. The germline V and J ends were trimmed by 0 bases and 6 bases, with 12 bases remaining between them. CDR3 bases: TGTGCCACCAGCAGAGATCGGGGTGCCGGTCAGCCCCAGCATTTT. Its translation is CATSRDRGAGQPQHF.

The CDR3 loop is CASSGGNYGYTF. The CDR3 nucleotides are TGTGCCAGCAGTGGGGGTAACTATGGCTACACCTTC. V is TRBV2 and J is TRBJ1-2; no reliable D call. Trimming pared 4 bases from V and 1 base from J, leaving 4 bases between. Germline V gene data show CDR1 as SNHLY and CDR2 as FYNNEI. This CDR3 region has 12 residues.

A single count supports this clone. J is TRBJ1-5 and V is TRBV10-3; 8 bases match TRBD1. Germline V gene lookup returns CDR1 ENHRY and CDR2 SYGVKD. CDR3 length equals 17 residues. Unmatched junction bases numbered 5, after V lost 0 bases and J lost 1 base. The CDR3 DNA follows: TGTGCCATCAGTGAGTCCACAGGGGGGGGAAGCAATCAGCCCCAGCATTTT. Its protein product is CAISESTGGGSNQPQHF.

The V call is TRBV6-4, the J call TRBJ2-1; 11 nucleotides line up with TRBD2. J was trimmed by 9 bases and V by 3 bases; bases with no gene match: 4. CDR3 length equals 14 residues. Germline CDR1 MRHNA, CDR2 SNTAGT. The CDR3 bases are TGTGCCAGCAGTGAACAGCTAGCGGGAGGTGAGCAGTTCTTC. Its protein product is CASSEQLAGGEQFF.

The chain employs TRBV4-3 and TRBJ2-7; no reliable D call. CDR1 and CDR2 from the germline V gene are LGHNA and YSLEER. Trimming removed 0 bases at V and 2 bases at J, with 11 bases between. CDR3 size: 15 residues. The CDR3 DNA reads TGCGCCAGCAGCCAAGACCCCTCTCCCCCCTACGAGCAGTACTTC. Translated, it gives CASSQDPSPPYEQYF.

The chain joins TRBV7-8 to TRBJ1-1; TRBD1 matches 9 bases. The germline V gene encodes CDR1 SGHVS and CDR2 FQNEAQ. J gave up 4 bases and V 4 bases, and 13 bases lay outside the gene matches. The CDR3 has 17 residues. Here the CDR3 reads CASSSRRTGDGGTEAFF. The CDR3 DNA follows: TGTGCCAGCAGCTCCCGAAGGACAGGGGACGGGGGCACTGAAGCTTTCTTT. The full variable domain, with the rest looked up from reference TRBV7-8 and TRBJ1-1, is GAGVSQSPRYKVAKRGQDVALRCDPISGHVSLFWYQQALGQGPEFLTYFQNEAQLDKSGLPSDRFFAERPEGSVSTLKIQRTQQEDSAVYLCASSSRRTGDGGTEAFFGQGTRLTVV.

The V call is TRBV6-5, the J call TRBJ2-4; D gene uncertain. In germline, CDR1 is MNHEY, CDR2 SVGAGI. The CDR3 is made up of 14 amino acids. The V end lost 0 bases, the J end lost 8 bases, and 11 bases lay between the germline ends. CDR3 region: CASSYSGLRDIQYF. The CDR3 DNA follows: TGTGCCAGCAGTTACTCTGGGCTGAGAGACATTCAGTACTTC.

This chain uses TRBV7-2 with TRBJ1-3, with D possibly TRBD1 on 5 matching bases. There are 14 residues in the CDR3. The germline V gene has CDR1 SGHTA and CDR2 FQGNSA. V lost 5 bases to trimming and J lost 4 bases, with 12 bases between them. The CDR3 DNA reads TGTGCCAGCAGCCCCAGGGTGGACGGAAACACCATATATTTT. This encodes CASSPRVDGNTIYF.

The chain is built from TRBV7-6 and TRBJ1-1; D call uncertain. This CDR3 is built from 13 residues. Trimming pared 0 bases from V and 1 base from J, leaving 3 bases between. Germline V CDR1 and CDR2: SGHVS, FNYEAQ. The CDR3 DNA follows: TGTGCCAGCAGCTTAGCTCAGAACACTGAAGCTTTCTTT. It yields the protein CASSLAQNTEAFF.

This chain links TRBV6-5 with TRBJ1-1; D perhaps matches TRBD1 (5 bases). The germline CDR1 and CDR2 sequences are MNHEY and SVGAGI. The V gene lost 1 base and the J gene lost 4 bases, with 16 bases spanning the gap. The CDR3 totals 16 residues. The CDR3 DNA is TGTGCCAGCAGTTACTTCAGGGCCCGGGGGGGCACTGAAGCTTTCTTT. As protein: CASSYFRARGGTEAFF.

The chain is built from TRBV12-5 and TRBJ2-1; D might be TRBD1 (5 bases). Trimming stripped 6 bases from V and 3 bases from J, with 6 bases between. Germline V lookup: CDR1 LGHNT, CDR2 FRNRAP. The CDR3 totals 12 residues. The CDR3 loop reads CASGGDYNEQFF. As DNA, the CDR3 is TGTGCTAGTGGAGGGGACTACAATGAGCAGTTCTTC.

This chain uses TRBV11-2 with TRBJ1-4, with 8 bases fitting TRBD1. The V gene's germline CDR1 is SGHAT and CDR2 FQNNGV. V dropped 6 bases and J dropped 8; count of bases not matched to a gene: 5. This CDR3 region has 13 residues. The DNA for the CDR3 is TGTGCCAGCAGGAGAGGGACAGGAGAAAAACTGTTTTTT. This sequence encodes CASRRGTGEKLFF.

V and J are TRBV30 and TRBJ2-7; perhaps TRBD2 as D (6 bases). The V end lost 6 bases, the J end lost 3 bases, and 9 bases lay between the germline ends. Germline values: CDR1 GTSNPN, CDR2 SVGIG (reference sequence). The CDR3 is made up of 11 amino acids. The CDR3 is CACRGNYEQYF. CDR3 DNA sequence: TGTGCCTGTCGGGGGAACTACGAGCAGTACTTC.

This sequence joins TRBV9 and TRBJ1-1, with TRBD1 identical over 8 bases. This CDR3 contains 15 residues. The trim removed 4 bases at V and 3 bases at J, leaving 8 bases unmatched. The V gene's germline CDR1 is SGDLS and CDR2 YYNGEE. CDR3 region: CASSRSRGQDTEAFF. CDR3 bases: TGTGCCAGCAGCCGAAGCAGGGGGCAAGACACTGAAGCTTTCTTT.

The chain recombines TRBV19 with TRBJ2-6; possibly TRBD1 or TRBD2 for D (6 bases each). The V and J ends lost 4 bases and 3 bases respectively, with 10 bases between them. The CDR3 is 15 residues long. Per the germline V gene, CDR1 is LNHDA and CDR2 is SQIVND (reference sequence). DNA for the CDR3: TGTGCCAGTAGTACCGGGGGCTATGGGGCCAACGTCCTGACTTTC. Translation gives CASSTGGYGANVLTF.

The chain employs TRBV6-5 and TRBJ1-5, with TRBD1 as a possible D gene (6 bases). Germline V gives CDR1 MNHEY, CDR2 SVGAGI. The CDR3 contains 14 residues. The ends were cut back, 8 bases at V and 6 bases at J, with 17 bases in the middle. The chain's CDR3 is CASAQGRFGQPQHF. The CDR3 DNA is TGTGCCAGCGCCCAGGGGAGGTTCGGTCAGCCCCAGCATTTT.

Regarding this clone: Since no conserved phenylalanine or tryptophan closes the CDR3, a read error is the likely cause. Because the CDR3's place on the DNA is in doubt, the DNA is left out and the CDR3 is given as listed by TCRdb. The CDR3 sequence: CASSLTNYKT. This chain links TRBV7-3 with TRBJ2-7; the table's D call, TRBD2, was not checked against the DNA. Germline lookup yields CDR1 SGHTA and CDR2 FQGTGA. The CDR3 adds up to 10 amino acids, both ends counted.

This chain links TRBV7-2 with TRBJ2-5; tentatively, D is TRBD2 (6 bases). The CDR3 consists of 14 residues. Trimming took off 5 bases at V and 6 bases at J, with 16 bases between the two ends. Germline V gene sequence: CDR1 SGHTA, CDR2 FQGNSA. The CDR3 DNA reads TGTGCCAGCAGCCCCCGGACCCGGGGGAAGACCCAGTACTTC. The encoded protein is CASSPRTRGKTQYF. The full variable domain, with the rest looked up from reference TRBV7-2 and TRBJ2-5, is GAGVSQSPSNKVTEKGKDVELRCDPISGHTALYWYRQSLGQGLEFLIYFQGNSAPDKSGLPSDRFSAERTGGSVSTLTIQRTQQEDSAVYLCASSPRTRGKTQYFGPGTRLLVL.

Written as DNA, the CDR3 is TGTGCCATCAGTGAGTCGGCAAGCGCCTACGAGCAGTACTTC. The encoded protein is CAISESASAYEQYF. This rearrangement joins TRBV10-3 to TRBJ2-7; the D is unclear. The CDR3 covers 14 residues. Trimming pared 0 bases from V and 2 bases from J, leaving 8 bases between. The germline gives CDR1 ENHRY, CDR2 SYGVKD.

The genes are TRBV5-1 and TRBJ1-3, with TRBD1 as a possible D gene (6 bases). Germline loops: CDR1 SGHRS, CDR2 YFSETQ. V dropped 4 bases and J dropped 4 bases, with 9 bases sitting between them. The CDR3 spans 13 residues. This CDR3 reads CASSRDTGNTIYF. The DNA for the CDR3 is TGCGCCAGCAGCCGGGACACGGGAAACACCATATATTTT.